The present T cell receptor beta chain was sequenced within a study of blood T cell repertoires in COVID-19. Sequencing used immunoSEQ multiplex PCR; TCRdb keeps in-frame clones, though not all of them. The sample lists around 130,000 clones; about 87% were seen once. The CDR3 runs 14 residues. Germline values: CDR1 MNHEY, CDR2 SVGAGI. Trimming took 8 bases from V and 7 from J, leaving 18 bases between them. Followed longitudinally, the Seattle patients had been enrolled during active infection. What was sequenced was peripheral blood. The chain recombines TRBV6-5 with TRBJ2-1, with a possible D match to TRBD1 (5 bases). The clonotype originates from a human donor with COVID-19, enrolled during active disease. The donor label of this sample is uncertain. The CDR3 is CASWGGAGQNEQFF. CDR3 nucleotide sequence: TGTGCCAGCTGGGGTGGGGCAGGGCAGAATGAGCAGTTCTTC.